This entry lists 14 T cell receptor beta chains sequenced from one sample in a study of cytomegalovirus exposure and HLA in healthy donors. This PCR relied on a set of 60 Vbeta primers and 13 Jbeta primers. Repertoires were generated with immunoSEQ multiplex PCR, while TCRdb's copy carries only in-frame clones and drops some. This sample has tens of thousands of clones, with approximately 52% found just once. Sequencing used PBMCs. Source of these receptors: a human donor in good health.

The chain combines TRBV11-2 with TRBJ2-2; 7 nucleotides agree with TRBD2. The CDR3 is 16 residues long. The V gene's germline CDR1 is SGHAT and CDR2 FQNNGV. V shed 4 bases and J 2 bases; nucleotides not matched to a gene: 7. The CDR3, as DNA: TGTGCCAGCAGCTCCCTGCCGGGGGGAAACACCGGGGAGCTGTTTTTT. It specifies CASSSLPGGNTGELFF.

The chain uses TRBV7-2 and TRBJ2-5; TRBD1 might be the D (7 bases). V lost 6 bases, J lost 5 bases, and 16 bases lay in between. This CDR3 has 14 residues. Germline V lookup: CDR1 SGHTA, CDR2 FQGNSA. The CDR3 here is CASRPTRGRETQYF. CDR3 coding DNA: TGTGCCAGCAGGCCTACCAGGGGGAGGGAGACCCAGTACTTC.

This clone was observed a single time. V gene TRBV7-9 combines with J gene TRBJ1-4, with D tentatively TRBD1 (5 bases). Deletions cut 5 bases from V and 3 bases from J, with 13 bases between. CDR1 SEHNR and CDR2 FQNEAQ come from the germline V gene (reference sequence). This CDR3 spans 15 amino acids. CDR3 loop: CASSAVDNANEKLFF. The CDR3, as DNA: TGTGCCAGCAGCGCCGTGGACAATGCTAATGAAAAACTGTTTTTT. Filled out from reference TRBV7-9 and TRBJ1-4, the complete variable domain reads DTGVSQNPRHKITKRGQNVTFRCDPISEHNRLYWYRQTLGQGPEFLTYFQNEAQLEKSRLLSDRFSAERPKGSFSTLEIQRTEQGDSAMYLCASSAVDNANEKLFFGSGTQLSVL.

The chain couples TRBV18 to TRBJ2-5; weak D call: TRBD1 (6 bases). Germline-derived CDR1 and CDR2 are KGHSH and LQKENI. Trimming shortened V by 6 bases and J by 2 bases, and 16 bases separated the two germline ends. The CDR3 is 15 amino acids. The CDR3 protein is CASSPQGRAQETQYF. In DNA form, the CDR3 reads TGTGCCAGCTCTCCCCAGGGGCGCGCACAAGAGACCCAGTACTTC.

The genes are TRBV19 and TRBJ2-4; TRBD1 matches 9 bases. V lost 5 bases to trimming and J lost 1 base; unmatched junction nucleotides: 3. CDR1 and CDR2 from the germline V gene are LNHDA and SQIVND (reference sequence). This CDR3 has 15 amino acids. CDR3 in DNA: TGTGCCAGTAGTGGGACAGGGAGGGCCAAAAACATTCAGTACTTC. Translated, it gives CASSGTGRAKNIQYF.

This chain links TRBV5-6 with TRBJ1-1; no definite D call. CDR1 and CDR2 from the germline V gene are SGHDT and YYEEEE. CDR3 length: 13 residues. The V gene lost 0 bases and the J gene lost 2 bases, with 5 bases spanning the gap. The CDR3 coding sequence is TGTGCCAGCAGCTTGGTCCTAAACACTGAAGCTTTCTTT. Its protein is CASSLVLNTEAFF.

The chain links TRBV27 to TRBJ2-3; D perhaps matches TRBD2 (5 bases). Trimming took off 6 bases at V and 3 bases at J, with 13 bases between the two ends. Germline CDR1 is MNHEY and CDR2 is SMNVEV (reference sequence). CDR3 length equals 14 residues. The CDR3, as DNA: TGTGCCAGCAGATACTCGGGGTTAACAGATACGCAGTATTTT. It encodes CASRYSGLTDTQYF.

This chain uses TRBV25-1 with TRBJ1-3; D remains unclear. This CDR3 is 13 amino acids long. Germline lookup yields CDR1 MGHDK and CDR2 SYGVNS. V lost 0 bases, J lost 4 bases, and 4 bases lay in between. CDR3 protein: CASSEYVGNTIYF. In nucleotides, the CDR3 is TGTGCCAGCAGTGAATACGTGGGAAACACCATATATTTT.

This clone has just one count. V usage is TRBV7-2 and J usage is TRBJ1-6; 7 bases are shared with TRBD1. The germline gives CDR1 SGHTA, CDR2 FQGNSA. This CDR3 region has 18 residues. The junction had 13 bases not matched to a gene; V was cut back by 5 bases and J by 3 bases. This CDR3 is CASSRDSLSRVYNSPLHF. CDR3 coding DNA: TGTGCCAGCAGCCGGGACAGCTTATCACGGGTCTATAATTCACCCCTCCACTTT. The full variable domain, in which reference TRBV7-2 and TRBJ1-6 provide the parts outside the CDR3, is GAGVSQSPSNKVTEKGKDVELRCDPISGHTALYWYRQSLGQGLEFLIYFQGNSAPDKSGLPSDRFSAERTGGSVSTLTIQRTQQEDSAVYLCASSRDSLSRVYNSPLHFGNGTRLTVT.

This chain joins TRBV28 and TRBJ1-5, with a tentative D call TRBD1 (6 bases). The germline V and J ends were trimmed by 6 bases and 7 bases, with 19 bases remaining between them. The CDR3 covers 15 residues. The germline V gene has CDR1 MDHEN and CDR2 SYDVKM. The CDR3 protein is CASSPRGGLKQPQHF. The DNA for the CDR3 is TGTGCCAGCAGCCCAAGGGGGGGGTTAAAGCAGCCCCAGCATTTT.

This chain joins TRBV2 and TRBJ1-5; 12 bases agree with TRBD1. Per the germline V gene, CDR1 is SNHLY and CDR2 is FYNNEI. There are 14 residues in the CDR3. V was pared by 8 bases and J by 3 bases, with 2 bases of the junction left unmatched. CDR3 protein: CASGGQGANQPQHF. The CDR3 DNA is TGTGCCAGCGGGGGACAGGGGGCCAATCAGCCCCAGCATTTT.

This chain joins TRBV2 and TRBJ1-4, with D possibly being TRBD1 (6 bases). V shed 8 bases and J shed 0 bases, with 10 bases lying between them. The length of the CDR3 is 14 residues. Germline V gene data show CDR1 as SNHLY and CDR2 as FYNNEI. The CDR3 region is CASQQGSTNEKLFF. As DNA, the CDR3 is TGTGCCAGCCAACAGGGATCAACTAATGAAAAACTGTTTTTT.

This chain connects TRBV4-3 to TRBJ1-2; D unresolved. This CDR3 region has 16 residues. The germline CDR1 and CDR2 sequences are LGHNA and YSLEER. The V and J ends lost 4 bases and 4 bases respectively, with 19 bases between them. Written as DNA, the CDR3 is TGCGCCAGCAGCCCGTCCCGCGGGAACCAGCGCTATGGCTACACCTTC. Amino acid sequence: CASSPSRGNQRYGYTF.

V and J are TRBV27 and TRBJ1-1; a possible D gene is TRBD1 (5 bases). From germline, CDR1 is MNHEY and CDR2 SMNVEV (reference sequence). The CDR3 runs 13 residues. Deletions cut 2 bases from V and 8 bases from J, with 12 bases between. CDR3 sequence: CASSLGLSGEAFF. For the CDR3, the DNA is TGTGCCAGCAGTTTAGGGCTGTCAGGGGAAGCTTTCTTT.